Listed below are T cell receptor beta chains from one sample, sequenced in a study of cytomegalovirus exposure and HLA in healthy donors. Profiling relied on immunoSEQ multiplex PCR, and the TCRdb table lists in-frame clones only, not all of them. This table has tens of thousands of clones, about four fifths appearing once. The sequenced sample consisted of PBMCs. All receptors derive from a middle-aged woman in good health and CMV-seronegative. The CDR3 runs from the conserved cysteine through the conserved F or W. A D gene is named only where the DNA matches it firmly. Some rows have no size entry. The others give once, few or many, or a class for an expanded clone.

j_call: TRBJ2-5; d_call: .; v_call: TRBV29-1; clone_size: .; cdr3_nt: TGCAGCGTTGTGGGCGGGGAGACCCAGTACTTC; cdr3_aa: CSVVGGETQYF
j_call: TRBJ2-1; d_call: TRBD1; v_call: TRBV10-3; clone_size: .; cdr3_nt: TGTGCCATCACCGGACAGGGGCCCTACAATGAGCAGTTCTTC; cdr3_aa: CAITGQGPYNEQFF
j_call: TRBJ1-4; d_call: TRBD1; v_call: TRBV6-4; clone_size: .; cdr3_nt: TGTGCCAGCAGTGATACAGGGGGGGAAAAACTGTTTTTT; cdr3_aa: CASSDTGGEKLFF
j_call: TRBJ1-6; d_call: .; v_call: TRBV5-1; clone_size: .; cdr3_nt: TGCGCCAGCAGCTTGGCCGGCTATAATTCACCCCTCCACTTT; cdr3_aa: CASSLAGYNSPLHF
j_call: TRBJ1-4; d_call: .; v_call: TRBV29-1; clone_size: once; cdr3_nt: TGCAGCGCCCTGTCGGGGGGCTCTGAAAAACTGTTTTTT; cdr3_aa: CSALSGGSEKLFF
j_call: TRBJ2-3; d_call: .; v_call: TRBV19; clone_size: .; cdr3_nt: TGTGCCAGTAGTATCAACTGGGCGGGTTATGCAGATACGCAGTATTTT; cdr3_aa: CASSINWAGYADTQYF
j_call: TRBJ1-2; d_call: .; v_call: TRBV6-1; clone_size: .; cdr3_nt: TGTGCCAGCAGTGACCCTGATCAGGGGAAGCATGGCTACACCTTC; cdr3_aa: CASSDPDQGKHGYTF
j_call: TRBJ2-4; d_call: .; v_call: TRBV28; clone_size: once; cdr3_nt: TGTGCCAGCAGTCTGGGGGGAGCCAAAAACATTCAGTACTTC; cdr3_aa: CASSLGGAKNIQYF
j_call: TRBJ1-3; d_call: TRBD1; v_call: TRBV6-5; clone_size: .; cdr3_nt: TGTGCCAGCAGCCGGACAGGTCCCTCTGGAAACACCATATATTTT; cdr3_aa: CASSRTGPSGNTIYF
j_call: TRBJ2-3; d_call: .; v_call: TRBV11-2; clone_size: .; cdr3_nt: TGTGCCAGCAGCTTAGGCGGGGTAACGCAGTATTTT; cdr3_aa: CASSLGGVTQYF
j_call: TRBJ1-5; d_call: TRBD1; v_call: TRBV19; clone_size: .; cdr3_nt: TGTGCCAGTAGTATAGAAGCGGGACAGGGGGCTCAGCCCCAGCATTTT; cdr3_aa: CASSIEAGQGAQPQHF
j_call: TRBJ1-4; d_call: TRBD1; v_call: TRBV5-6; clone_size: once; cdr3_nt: TGTGCCAGCAGATTACGACAGGGAGGCGAAAAACTGTTTTTT; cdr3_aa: CASRLRQGGEKLFF
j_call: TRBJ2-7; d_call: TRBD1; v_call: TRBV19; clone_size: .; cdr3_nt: TGTGCCAGTACACCATCGACAGGGACCCCCTACGAGCAGTACTTC; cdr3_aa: CASTPSTGTPYEQYF
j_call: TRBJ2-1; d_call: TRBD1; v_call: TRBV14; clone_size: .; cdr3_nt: TGTGCCAGCAGCCAAGACTCGGACAGGGGACCATACAATGAGCAGTTCTTC; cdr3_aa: CASSQDSDRGPYNEQFF
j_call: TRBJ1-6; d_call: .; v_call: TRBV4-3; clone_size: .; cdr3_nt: TGCGCCAGCAGCCAAGGCGAGAGGGATAATTCACCCCTCCACTTT; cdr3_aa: CASSQGERDNSPLHF
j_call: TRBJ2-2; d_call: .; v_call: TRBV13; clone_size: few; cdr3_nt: TGTGCCAGCAGCTTGCAGGGGGGCACCGGGGAGCTGTTTTTT; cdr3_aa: CASSLQGGTGELFF
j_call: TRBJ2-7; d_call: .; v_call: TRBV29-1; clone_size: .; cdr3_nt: TGCAGCGCTGAAAAAGGGGCCGAGCAGTACTTC; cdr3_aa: CSAEKGAEQYF
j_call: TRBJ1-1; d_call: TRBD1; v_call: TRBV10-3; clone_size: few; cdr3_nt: TGTGCCATCAGTGTAGGGACAGGGTGGGACACTGAAGCTTTCTTT; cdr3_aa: CAISVGTGWDTEAFF
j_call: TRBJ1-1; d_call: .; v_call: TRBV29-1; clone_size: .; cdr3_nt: TGCAGCGTTGAGGGGACAATGAACACTGAAGCTTTCTTT; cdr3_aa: CSVEGTMNTEAFF
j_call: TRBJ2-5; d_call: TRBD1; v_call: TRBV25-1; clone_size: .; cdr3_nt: TGTGCCAGCAGTCCCCCCGGAGGGACAGGGAGGGGTGAGACCCAGTACTTC; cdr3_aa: CASSPPGGTGRGETQYF
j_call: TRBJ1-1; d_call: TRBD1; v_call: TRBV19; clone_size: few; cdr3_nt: TGTGCCAGTACTCGACAGGGCGGCACTGAAGCTTTCTTT; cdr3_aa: CASTRQGGTEAFF
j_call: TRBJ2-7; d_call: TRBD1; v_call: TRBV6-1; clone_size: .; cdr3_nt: TGTGCCAGCAGTGCCCAGGGGGGCACCGGGACAGGGGGTTCCTACGAGCAGTACTTC; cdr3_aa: CASSAQGGTGTGGSYEQYF
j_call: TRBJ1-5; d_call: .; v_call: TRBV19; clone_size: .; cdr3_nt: TGTGCCAGTAGTCCGGGGGGGAATCAGCCCCAGCATTTT; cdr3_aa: CASSPGGNQPQHF
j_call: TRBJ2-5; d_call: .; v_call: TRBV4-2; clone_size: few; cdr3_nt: TGTGCCAGCAGCCAAGGTCCTGAGACCCAGTACTTC; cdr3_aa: CASSQGPETQYF
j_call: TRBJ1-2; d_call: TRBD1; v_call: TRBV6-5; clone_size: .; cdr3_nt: TGTGCCAGCTCCGAAAGGGACAGAGTCTCCTATGGCTACACCTTC; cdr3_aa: CASSERDRVSYGYTF
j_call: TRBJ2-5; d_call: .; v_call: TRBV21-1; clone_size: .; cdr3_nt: TGTGCCAGCAGCAAACGGGAGACCGGCGGCCAAGAGACCCAGTACTTC; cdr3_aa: CASSKRETGGQETQYF
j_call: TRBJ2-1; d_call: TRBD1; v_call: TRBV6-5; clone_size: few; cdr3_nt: TGTGCCAGCAGTTCCGGGACAGGGGTGGCGTACAATGAGCAGTTCTTC; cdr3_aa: CASSSGTGVAYNEQFF
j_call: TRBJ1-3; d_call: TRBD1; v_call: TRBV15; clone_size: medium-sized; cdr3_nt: TGTGCCACCAGCATAGCAGGGGGCCCAGGAAACACCATATATTTT; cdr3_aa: CATSIAGGPGNTIYF
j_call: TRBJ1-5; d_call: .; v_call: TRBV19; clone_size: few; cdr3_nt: TGTGCCAGTAGCTCGACTGGTAATCAGCCCCAGCATTTT; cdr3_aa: CASSSTGNQPQHF
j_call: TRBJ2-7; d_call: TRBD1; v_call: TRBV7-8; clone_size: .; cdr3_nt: TGTGCCAGCAGCCTGGGACAGACCGGGCCCTACGAGCAGTACTTC; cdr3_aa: CASSLGQTGPYEQYF
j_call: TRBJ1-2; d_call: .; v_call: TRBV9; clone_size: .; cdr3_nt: TGTGCCAGCAGCACAGACACTAACTATGGCTACACCTTC; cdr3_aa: CASSTDTNYGYTF
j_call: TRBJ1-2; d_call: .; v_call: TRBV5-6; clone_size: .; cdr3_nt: TGTGCCAGCAGCGACAGGACCAACTATGGCTACACCTTC; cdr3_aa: CASSDRTNYGYTF
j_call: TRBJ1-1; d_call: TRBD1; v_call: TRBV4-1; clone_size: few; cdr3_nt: TGTGCCAGCAGCGAACAGGGGAGGCCGAACACTGAAGCTTTCTTT; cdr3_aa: CASSEQGRPNTEAFF
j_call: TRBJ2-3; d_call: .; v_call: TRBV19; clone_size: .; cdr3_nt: TGTGCCACGGGGAGTAGCACAGATACGCAGTATTTT; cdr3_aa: CATGSSTDTQYF
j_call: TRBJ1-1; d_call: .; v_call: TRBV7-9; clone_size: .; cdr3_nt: TGTGCCAGCAGCTTAGTGCCAGGCCCTGAAGCTTTCTTT; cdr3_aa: CASSLVPGPEAFF
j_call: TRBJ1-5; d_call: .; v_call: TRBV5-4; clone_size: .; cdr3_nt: TGTGCCAGCAGCTTGGCCGGTCAGCCCCAGCATTTT; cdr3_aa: CASSLAGQPQHF
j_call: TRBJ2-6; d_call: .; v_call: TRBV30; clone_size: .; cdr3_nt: TGTGCCTGGAGTAAGGGGACTTCTGGGGCCAACGTCCTGACTTTC; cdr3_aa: CAWSKGTSGANVLTF
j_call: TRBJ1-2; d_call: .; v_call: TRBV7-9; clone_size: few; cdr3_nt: TGTGCCAGCAGCTTACAGGCCGACTATGGCTACACCTTC; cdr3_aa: CASSLQADYGYTF
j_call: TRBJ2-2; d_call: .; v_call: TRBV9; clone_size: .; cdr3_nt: TGTGCCAGCAGCCCAACAGGGATCGGGGAGCTGTTTTTT; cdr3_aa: CASSPTGIGELFF
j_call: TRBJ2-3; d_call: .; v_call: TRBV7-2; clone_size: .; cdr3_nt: TGTGCCAGCAGCCGGGGGGCCAGCACAGATACGCAGTATTTT; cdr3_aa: CASSRGASTDTQYF
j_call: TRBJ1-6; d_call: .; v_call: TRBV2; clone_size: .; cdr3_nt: TGTGCCAGCAGTGAGAAGGGAGGGACTTCACCCCTCCACTTT; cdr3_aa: CASSEKGGTSPLHF
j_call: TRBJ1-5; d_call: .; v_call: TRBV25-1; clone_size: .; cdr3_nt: TGTGCCAGCAGTGAGAATGGAGTCGACAATCAGCCCCAGCATTTT; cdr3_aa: CASSENGVDNQPQHF